This T cell receptor beta chain was captured by sequencing in a study of cytomegalovirus exposure and HLA in healthy donors (TCRdb year 2017). With regard to the full study: According to an earlier analysis of 450 to 650 of the donors, about 179 million T cells yielded 117 million unique TCR beta sequences and about 300 Gb of sequence data. An early release covering more than 500 HLA-typed donors comprised approximately 290 gigabases of sequencing data and about 90 million unique TCR sequences. Among the roughly 400 genotyped donors, 75% to 90% belonged to the genetic ancestry cluster associated with self-reported Caucasian donors. The study aimed to test whether cataloging public T cell receptors could reveal signatures of past pathogen exposure. The T cell repertoires of 666 subjects were profiled by immunosequencing and related to cytomegalovirus serostatus. Besides the first cohort of hundreds of subjects, a separate validation cohort made up of 120 different subjects was used. To predict cytomegalovirus infection status, the study brought together high-throughput TCR immunosequencing, statistical association of individual TCRs with disease status, and machine learning. In a later analysis, previously published TCR beta repertoires from fewer than 750 donors were re-analyzed and high-resolution HLA genotyping was added so that TCR occurrence patterns could be studied. Rather than drawing on any new phenotypic data, the later analysis identified candidate immune exposures from TCR beta sequences and the way those sequences occurred across donors. An earlier analysis of 500 to 650 of the donors applied high-throughput TCR beta sequencing to assess whether each TCR beta V gene segment acted as functional or pseudogenic. Donor age, sex, ethnicity and CMV serostatus were compiled together with the repertoire data. A later genetic analysis used genome-wide SNP genotypes for about three fifths of the 666 donors, treating that subset as a discovery cohort. Every repertoire in the discovery cohort had been generated on one and the same sequencing platform. HLA typing included class I and class II loci at four-digit resolution. Typing coverage varied by locus: roughly 620-640 donors for A, B, C, DRB1 and DQB1; approximately 520 for DQA1; 606 for DPA1; fewer than 480 for DPB1. Four or five DR-DQ haplotypes were handled as single units for association and clustering because linkage in the cohort was strong. Among a few hundred genotyped donors of the cohort, an average of approximately 240,000 unique TCR beta nucleotide sequences were sequenced per donor, roughly 20% of them non-productive. Overall study outcomes, separate from this receptor: In a later analysis, HLA-associated TCR beta chains were found to be more clonally expanded and to have lower generation probabilities than equally common non-associated chains. The sequencing pipeline was judged likely to have produced a cluster of highly shared sequence variants as a technical artifact. Because HLA typing was unavailable for some donors at each locus, only the typed subset was used in association tests. A further reported finding was that TCR beta sequences accurately predicted the HLA-A and HLA-B alleles for most subjects in the first cohort. A later analysis found that TCR association rates varied across HLA loci, with DRB1 alleles showing the most associated TCRs and HLA-C alleles the fewest. The classifier was reported to diagnose cytomegalovirus status with high specificity and sensitivity in both the original cohort and the validation cohort. In a later genetic analysis, a missense DCLRE1C variant was associated with V-gene and J-gene trimming of TCR beta chains, and the association was replicated in an independent cohort. In a later analysis, most CMV-associated TCR beta chains were found to appear HLA-restricted, with HLA associations seemingly driven largely by CMV exposure. Three of the identified cytomegalovirus-associated TCR beta chains were confirmed in vitro to be specific for cytomegalovirus antigens. In a later analysis, several top co-occurrence clusters were reported to appear linked to parvovirus B19, influenza, CMV and Epstein-Barr virus. While some public TCRs were present in many individuals, most TCR sequences turned up only very rarely across donors. In an earlier analysis of some 550 of the donors, most TCR beta V segments were observed in productive rearrangements about 87% or about 30% of the time, broadly matching IMGT annotations. Linkage disequilibrium might explain the correlated functional status among segregating V segments, but an unknown experimental factor could not be ruled out. This cohort had only TCR beta chains sequenced, and the lack of alpha or paired-chain data limited which features could be detected. The 87-base-pair reads could not distinguish some IMGT-functional V segments, including TRBV6-2 and TRBV6-3, so those segments were excluded. In a later analysis, some 18,000 TCR beta sequences were associated with specific HLA alleles at a false discovery rate of 0.05. A later genetic analysis reported fewer N-insertions in productive TCRs among donors in an Asian-associated ancestry cluster than the roughly 700-donor mean. The study gave a list of about 170 TCR beta chains associated with cytomegalovirus. The authors suggested that the approach could potentially be extended to other disease states and immunological phenotypes. CMV serostatus was the only immune exposure information available for the cohort. Because counts were too low, roughly 16 rarely observed V segments, including chromosome 9 orphons, were excluded from the earlier analysis of some 590 of the donors. Presence/absence analyses assumed roughly uniform sequencing depth across donors, an assumption that may not hold. Assigning TCR associations to individual alleles was difficult when HLA alleles, especially DR and DQ, strongly co-occurred.

The cohort consisted of 650 to 700 healthy bone marrow donors. Cohort members were all nominally healthy when sampled, although unrecorded immune exposures were likely present. The donor was CMV seropositive and belonged to the group of 250 to 350 seropositive cohort members. A peripheral blood sample was provided by each donor, and peripheral blood mononuclear cells were used for TCR beta sequencing. The Qiagen DNeasy Blood Extraction Kit was used to extract genomic DNA from the blood cell samples. Library generation was performed with the immunoSEQ multiplex PCR assay. For the multiplex PCR, a mixture combining 60 forward primers for TCR Vbeta segments and 13 reverse primers for TCR Jbeta segments was used. A multiplex PCR assay on genomic DNA amplified the CDR3 region of rearranged TCR beta genes. The Illumina HiSeq System was used to sequence the amplified TCR beta libraries as 87-base-pair reads. The original methods were these. A later analysis tallied around 80 million unique TCR beta chains across the 700 or so repertoires, and some 10 million of those chains were shared by two or more donors. To remove PCR and sequencing errors, raw reads were error-corrected and collapsed into unique sequences using a nearest-neighbor algorithm that merged closely related sequences. Alignment of CDR3 sequences to IMGT reference sequences was used to assign V, D and J gene segments. For a sequence to be retained, a match of at least six nucleotides was required to both a V gene segment and a J gene segment. Rearrangements were called productive when the CDR3 lacked stop codons and stayed in frame with V and J; all others were non-productive. Following IMGT convention, CDR3 was defined as the stretch from the second conserved V-encoded cysteine to the conserved J-encoded phenylalanine. The earlier analysis of about 530 of the donors excluded any sequence lacking an unambiguous match to a single V gene segment. In an earlier analysis of several hundred of the donors, V segments were called functional above 56.7% productive rearrangements and were called segregating when the between-donor standard deviation exceeded 5%. To diagnose cytomegalovirus status from the catalog of TCR beta chain sequences, a statistical classification framework was built. V and J gene assignment, in a later analysis, came from comparing TCR nucleotide sequences with IMGT/GENE-DB human TR gene sequences. In a later analysis, CDR3 sequences and most-parsimonious VDJ recombination scenarios were assigned using the TCRdist pipeline. A later analysis defined each TCR beta chain by its CDR3 amino acid sequence plus V-gene family, and excluded reads lacking a unique V-gene family. To address suspected cross-contamination and a sequencing artifact, a later analysis removed a few hundred highly shared, low-generation-probability nucleotide sequences. For each public chain, a later analysis derived a clonal expansion index from normalized ranks of inferred template counts within each repertoire. Generation probabilities in a later analysis came from a VDJ recombination model fitted to out-of-frame rearrangements, and those results were checked against IGoR. In a later analysis, hypergeometric tests were used to score TCR-TCR, TCR-HLA and TCR-CMV co-occurrence, with a repertoire-size bias correction applied to TCR pairs. To estimate false discovery rates, a later analysis permuted the HLA or CMV assignments 20 times. A later analysis grouped co-occurring TCRs with DBSCAN, adding TCRdist sequence similarity when clustering within HLA-allele-positive subsets. Repertoires with fewer than 30,000 or more than 120,000 public chains were left out of co-occurrence clustering, as were about five repertoires with anomalous nucleotide sharing. The table was pulled from immuneACCESS by TCRdb, which kept in-frame rearrangements only. Such tables lose some clones; where checked, under half of the loss comes from unresolved V genes, and the rest has no known cause. The V and J calls and clone size were taken over from that table, and D and trimming were inferred from the DNA. The sample has more than 90,000 clones on record, roughly 80% of them singletons. The top ten constitute more than 20% of the sample.

V and J are truncated by 1 base and 12 bases respectively, leaving an intervening sequence of 16 bases. The CDR3 sequence holds 13 residues, the cysteine and phenylalanine included. The only DNA kept is the CDR3, 39 bases in frame from the first base. The germline V gene gives CDR1 as SGHDT and CDR2 as YYEEEE. This clone showed up just a few times. Its cognate antigen has yet to be identified. One base away there is no much larger clone; base qualities are not given. Specimen: PBMCs. The rearrangement joined TRBV5-6 to TRBJ1-2; there is no confident call for the D gene. The sequence derives from a man aged 25 to 45 in good health and CMV-seropositive. The bases are TGTGCCAGCAGCTTGAATCAGGCCTACGGCCACACCTTC. It is translated as CASSLNQAYGHTF.